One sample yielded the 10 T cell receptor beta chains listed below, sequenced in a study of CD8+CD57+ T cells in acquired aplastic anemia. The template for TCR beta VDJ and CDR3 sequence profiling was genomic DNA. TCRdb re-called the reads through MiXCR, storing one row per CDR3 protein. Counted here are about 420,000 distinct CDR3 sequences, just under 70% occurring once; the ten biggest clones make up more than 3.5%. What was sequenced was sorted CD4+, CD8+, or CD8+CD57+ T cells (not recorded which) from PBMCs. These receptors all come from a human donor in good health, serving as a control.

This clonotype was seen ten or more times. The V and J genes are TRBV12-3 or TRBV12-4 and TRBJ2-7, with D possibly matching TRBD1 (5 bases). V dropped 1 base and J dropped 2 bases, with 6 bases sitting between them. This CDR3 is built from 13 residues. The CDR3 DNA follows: TGTGCCAGCAGTTTAGGCAGGGCCTACGAGCAGTACTTC. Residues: CASSLGRAYEQYF.

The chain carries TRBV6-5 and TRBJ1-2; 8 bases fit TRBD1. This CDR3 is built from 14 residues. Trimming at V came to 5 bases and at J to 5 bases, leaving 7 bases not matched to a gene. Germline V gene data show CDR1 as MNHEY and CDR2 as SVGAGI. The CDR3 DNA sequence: TGTGCCAGCAGTACGACAGGGGACGATTATGGCTACACCTTC. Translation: CASSTTGDDYGYTF.

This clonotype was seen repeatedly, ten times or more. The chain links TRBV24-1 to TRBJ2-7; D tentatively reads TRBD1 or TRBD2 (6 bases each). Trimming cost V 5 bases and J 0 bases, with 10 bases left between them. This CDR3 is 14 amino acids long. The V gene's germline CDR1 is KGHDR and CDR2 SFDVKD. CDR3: CATSGGASSYEQYF. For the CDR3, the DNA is TGTGCCACCAGTGGGGGGGCCAGCTCCTACGAGCAGTACTTC.

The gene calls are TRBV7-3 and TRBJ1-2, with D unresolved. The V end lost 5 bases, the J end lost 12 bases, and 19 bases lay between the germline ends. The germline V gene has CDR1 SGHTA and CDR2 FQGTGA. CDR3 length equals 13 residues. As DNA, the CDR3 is TGTGCCAGCAGCCCCGCCACGGCTGGTAACAACACCTTC. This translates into CASSPATAGNNTF.

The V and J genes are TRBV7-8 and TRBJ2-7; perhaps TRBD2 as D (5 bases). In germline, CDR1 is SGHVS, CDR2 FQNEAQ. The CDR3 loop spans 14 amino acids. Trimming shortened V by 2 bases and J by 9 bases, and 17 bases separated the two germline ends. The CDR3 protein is CASSLRGCLGGQYF. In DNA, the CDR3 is TGTGCCAGCAGCTTAAGAGGGTGTCTTGGCGGGCAGTACTTC.

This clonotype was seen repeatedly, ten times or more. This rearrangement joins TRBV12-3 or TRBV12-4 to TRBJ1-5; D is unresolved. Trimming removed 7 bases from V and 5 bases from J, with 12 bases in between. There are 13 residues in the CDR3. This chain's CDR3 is CASTTAFYQPQHF. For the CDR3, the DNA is TGTGCCAGCACTACAGCCTTCTATCAGCCCCAGCATTTT.

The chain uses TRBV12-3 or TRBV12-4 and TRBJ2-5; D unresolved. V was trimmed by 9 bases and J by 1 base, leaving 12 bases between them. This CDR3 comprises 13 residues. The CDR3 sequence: CASTKLPQETQYF. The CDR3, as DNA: TGTGCCAGTACGAAGTTGCCCCAAGAGACCCAGTACTTC.

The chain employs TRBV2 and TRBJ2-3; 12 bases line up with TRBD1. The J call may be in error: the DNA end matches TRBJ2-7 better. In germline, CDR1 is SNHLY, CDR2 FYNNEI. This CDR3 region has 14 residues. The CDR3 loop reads CASRQGQGAWTQYF. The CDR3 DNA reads TGTGCCAGCAGGCAGGGACAGGGGGCTTGGACGCAGTACTTC.

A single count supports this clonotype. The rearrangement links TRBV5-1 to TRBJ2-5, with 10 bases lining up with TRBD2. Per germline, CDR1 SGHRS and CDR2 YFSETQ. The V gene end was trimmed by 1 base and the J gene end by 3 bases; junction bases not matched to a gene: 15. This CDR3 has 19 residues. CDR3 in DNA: TGCGCCAGCAGCTTGAGGCCTAGCGGGGGCGCCCCCCAAAAAGAGACCCAGTACTTC. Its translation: CASSLRPSGGAPQKETQYF.

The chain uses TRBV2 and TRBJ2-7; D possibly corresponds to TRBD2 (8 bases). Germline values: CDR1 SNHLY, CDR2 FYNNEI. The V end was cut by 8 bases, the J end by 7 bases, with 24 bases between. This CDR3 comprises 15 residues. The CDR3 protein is CASHLWDSGGLEQYF. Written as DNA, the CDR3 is TGTGCCAGCCACCTTTGGGACAGCGGGGGATTGGAGCAGTACTTC.